This T cell receptor beta chain was recovered during a study of blood T cell repertoires in COVID-19. Study overall: There were acute and convalescent COVID-19 samples, and they came from the United States, Italy and Spain. PBMCs, B-cell-depleted T cells, or T cells were the source of the cDNA or gDNA that made up the material.

In the authors' workflow: Amplification from reference gene primers served as the basis for estimated nucleated cell counts. Produced via immunoSEQ multiplex PCR; TCRdb's table is partial and in-frame only. V, J and clone size are those of that table, while D and trimming were read from the DNA. The profile shows over 100,000 clones, roughly 85% of them singletons. Germline values: CDR1 SGHTA, CDR2 FQGNSA. V lost 1 base, J lost 4 bases, and 5 bases lay in between. The CDR3 spans 13 residues. The specimen sequenced was peripheral blood. This chain connects TRBV7-2 to TRBJ1-5; D ambiguous. The receptor's source is a man between 40 and 49 years old with acute or convalescent COVID-19. The CDR3 loop is CASSLGLNQPQHF. The CDR3, as DNA: TGTGCCAGCAGCTTAGGACTTAATCAGCCCCAGCATTTT.